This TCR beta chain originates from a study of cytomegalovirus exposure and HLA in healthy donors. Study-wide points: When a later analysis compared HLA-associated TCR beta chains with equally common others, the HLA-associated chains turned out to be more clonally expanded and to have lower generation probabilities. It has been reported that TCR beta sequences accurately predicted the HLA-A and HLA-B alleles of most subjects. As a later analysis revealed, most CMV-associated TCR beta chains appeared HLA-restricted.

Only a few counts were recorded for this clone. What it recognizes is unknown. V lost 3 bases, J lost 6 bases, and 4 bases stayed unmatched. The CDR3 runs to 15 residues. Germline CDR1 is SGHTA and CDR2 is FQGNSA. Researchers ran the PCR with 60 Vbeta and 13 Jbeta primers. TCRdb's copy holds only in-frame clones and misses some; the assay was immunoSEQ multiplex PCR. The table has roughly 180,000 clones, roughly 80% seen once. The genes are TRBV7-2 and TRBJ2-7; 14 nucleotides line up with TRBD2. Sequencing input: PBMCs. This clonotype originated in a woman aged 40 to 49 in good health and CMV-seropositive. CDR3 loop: CASSLGLAGVGEQYF. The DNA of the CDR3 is TGTGCCAGCAGCTTGGGACTAGCGGGAGTGGGCGAGCAGTACTTC.